The 31 T cell receptor beta chains reported below all come from one sample, sequenced in a study of blood T cell repertoires in COVID-19. TCRdb's table, derived via immunoSEQ multiplex PCR, lists solely in-frame clones and lacks some. The sample consists of tens of thousands of clones, around four fifths of them appearing once. Specimen: peripheral blood. These receptor sequences come from a human donor in a cohort sampled during active COVID-19.

The chain recombines TRBV10-2 with TRBJ1-5, with 7 nucleotides matching TRBD1. Unmatched junction bases numbered 4, after V lost 1 base and J lost 7 bases. The germline gives CDR1 WSHSY, CDR2 SAAADI. The CDR3 covers 14 residues. The DNA of the CDR3 is TGCGCCAGCAGTGAGTTCAAAGGGGGCCAGCCCCAGCATTTT. Protein sequence: CASSEFKGGQPQHF.

The V and J genes are TRBV19 and TRBJ1-1; tentative D call: TRBD1 (5 bases). V was shortened by 4 bases and J by 4 bases, with 10 bases between the two germline ends. Germline CDR1 LNHDA, CDR2 SQIVND (reference sequence). The CDR3 has 13 residues. The chain's CDR3 is CASSRGGGTEAFF. The CDR3 coding sequence is TGTGCCAGTAGTAGGGGGGGAGGCACTGAAGCTTTCTTT.

The chain recombines TRBV7-2 with TRBJ1-1; 8 bases match TRBD1. Germline CDR1 and CDR2: SGHTA and FQGNSA. This CDR3 is built from 13 residues. Germline trimming cut 5 bases from V and 4 bases from J; bases unmatched to any gene: 3. The CDR3 spells CASSLTGGTEAFF. The CDR3 nucleotides are TGTGCCAGCAGCCTCACAGGGGGCACTGAAGCTTTCTTT.

This chain links TRBV15 with TRBJ2-3; 11 bases agree with TRBD2. Germline loops: CDR1 LNHNV, CDR2 YYDKDF (reference sequence). The CDR3 length is 16 residues. V dropped 6 bases and J dropped 4; count of bases not matched to a gene: 9. The CDR3 DNA is TGTGCCACCAGATATAGCGGGAGGGCCCGGGCAGATACGCAGTATTTT. Its protein product is CATRYSGRARADTQYF.

The V and J genes are TRBV7-9 and TRBJ2-3, with TRBD2 as a possible D gene (5 bases). Trimming pared 4 bases from V and 6 bases from J, leaving 17 bases between. CDR3 length: 15 amino acids. Germline V lookup: CDR1 SEHNR, CDR2 FQNEAQ (reference sequence). CDR3 protein: CASSSSARGADTQYF. In DNA form, the CDR3 reads TGTGCCAGCAGCTCGTCTGCACGGGGTGCGGATACGCAGTATTTT. The variable domain in full, with the rest retrieved from reference TRBV7-9 and TRBJ2-3, is DTGVSQNPRHKITKRGQNVTFRCDPISEHNRLYWYRQTLGQGPEFLTYFQNEAQLEKSRLLSDRFSAERPKGSFSTLEIQRTEQGDSAMYLCASSSSARGADTQYFGPGTRLTVL.

This clone was observed a single time. The gene calls are TRBV7-2 and TRBJ2-1; 7 nucleotides line up with TRBD2. Germline values: CDR1 SGHTA, CDR2 FQGNSA. The CDR3 contains 14 residues. Trimming removed 2 bases from V and 8 bases from J; junction bases left unmatched: 6. CDR3 DNA sequence: TGTGCCAGCAGCTTATCCGGGAGGTTCGATGAGCAGTTCTTC. Its protein product is CASSLSGRFDEQFF.

The rearrangement uses TRBV6-1 and TRBJ1-1; D gene uncertain. The V gene lost 3 bases and the J gene lost 6 bases, with 17 bases spanning the gap. CDR1 and CDR2 from the germline V gene are MNHNS and SASEGT. The CDR3 consists of 15 residues. The CDR3 here is CASSDSGWWPPEAFF. The CDR3 coding sequence is TGTGCCAGCAGTGATTCGGGGTGGTGGCCCCCTGAAGCTTTCTTT.

This clone is a singleton in its sample. The chain links TRBV15 to TRBJ1-4; 9 bases map to TRBD1. Germline CDR1 LNHNV, CDR2 YYDKDF (reference sequence). The CDR3 length is 15 residues. The V gene end was trimmed by 3 bases and the J gene end by 7 bases; junction bases not matched to a gene: 6. CDR3 sequence: CATSRGGTGSEKLFF. The CDR3 coding sequence is TGTGCCACCAGCAGGGGGGGGACAGGGAGTGAAAAACTGTTTTTT.

The chain links TRBV10-1 to TRBJ2-3; D is uncertain. CDR3 length: 12 residues. Germline assignment: CDR1 WNHNN and CDR2 SYGVQD (reference sequence). V was pared by 4 bases and J by 2 bases, with 4 bases between. The CDR3 loop is CASSAHTDTQYF. In DNA, the CDR3 is TGCGCCAGCAGTGCCCACACAGATACGCAGTATTTT.

The V gene is TRBV12-3 or TRBV12-4, the J gene TRBJ2-5; D unclear. CDR3 length: 13 residues. Deletions cut 6 bases from V and 0 bases from J, with 8 bases between. The DNA of the CDR3 is TGTGCCAGCAGCAACGGGTACCAAGAGACCCAGTACTTC. Its translation is CASSNGYQETQYF.

The CDR3 DNA reads TGCGCCAGCAAAGGACCGGGAGGGAACACCGGGGAGCTGTTTTTT. Amino acid sequence: CASKGPGGNTGELFF. The genes are TRBV5-1 and TRBJ2-2, with 7 bases that match TRBD2. The V and J ends lost 6 bases and 1 base, in that order; junction bases with no gene match: 6. The CDR3 length is 15 residues. CDR1 is SGHRS, CDR2 YFSETQ, per germline.

The chain uses TRBV7-8 and TRBJ2-1, with TRBD2 matching over 8 bases. This CDR3 contains 16 residues. Germline lookup yields CDR1 SGHVS and CDR2 FQNEAQ. V was pared by 5 bases and J by 6 bases, with 12 bases of the junction left unmatched. The CDR3 DNA reads as TGTGCCAGCAGCGATCGAAAAGCGGGAGATAGCAATGAGCAGTTCTTC. It translates to CASSDRKAGDSNEQFF.

The V call is TRBV7-9, the J call TRBJ2-3, with a tentative D call TRBD2 (6 bases). CDR3 length equals 16 residues. CDR1 is SEHNR and CDR2 is FQNEAQ in the germline V gene (reference sequence). The germline V and J ends were trimmed by 1 base and 2 bases, with 13 bases remaining between them. The CDR3 loop reads CASSLVEGRNTDTQYF. CDR3 DNA: TGTGCCAGCAGCTTAGTGGAGGGCAGAAACACAGATACGCAGTATTTT. Full variable domain (rest looked up from reference TRBV7-9 and TRBJ2-3): DTGVSQNPRHKITKRGQNVTFRCDPISEHNRLYWYRQTLGQGPEFLTYFQNEAQLEKSRLLSDRFSAERPKGSFSTLEIQRTEQGDSAMYLCASSLVEGRNTDTQYFGPGTRLTVL.

This chain links TRBV7-9 with TRBJ2-1, with unresolved D. V dropped 3 bases and J dropped 4 bases, with 7 bases sitting between them. CDR1 is SEHNR and CDR2 is FQNEAQ in the germline V gene (reference sequence). The CDR3 extends over 13 amino acids. For the CDR3, the DNA is TGTGCCAGCAGCTTCTCGCAGTACAATGAGCAGTTCTTC. Translation: CASSFSQYNEQFF.

This clone has just one count. V usage is TRBV7-3 and J usage is TRBJ2-5, with a weak D call TRBD1 (5 bases). The CDR3 totals 14 residues. The V end was cut by 0 bases, the J end by 5 bases, with 10 bases between. Germline V lookup: CDR1 SGHTA, CDR2 FQGTGA. The chain's CDR3 is CASSLTGAGETQYF. CDR3 nucleotide sequence: TGTGCCAGCAGCTTAACAGGGGCAGGCGAGACCCAGTACTTC. Looking up the rest from reference TRBV7-3 and TRBJ2-5 gives the full variable domain: GAGVSQTPSNKVTEKGKYVELRCDPISGHTALYWYRQSLGQGPEFLIYFQGTGAADDSGLPNDRFFAVRPEGSVSTLKIQRTERGDSAVYLCASSLTGAGETQYFGPGTRLLVL.

This chain connects TRBV28 to TRBJ1-1; 9 bases are shared with TRBD1. Germline CDR1 is MDHEN and CDR2 is SYDVKM. V trimming: 4 bases; J trimming: 5 bases; junction bases outside the gene matches: 5. This CDR3 has 14 residues. CDR3 DNA: TGTGCCAGCAGTTCCGGGACAGGGTATACTGAAGCTTTCTTT. Encoded protein: CASSSGTGYTEAFF. The complete variable domain, with remaining parts taken from reference TRBV28 and TRBJ1-1, reads DVKVTQSSRYLVKRTGEKVFLECVQDMDHENMFWYRQDPGLGLRLIYFSYDVKMKEKGDIPEGYSVSREKKERFSLILESASTNQTSMYLCASSSGTGYTEAFFGQGTRLTVV.

The J gene is TRBJ2-2, the V gene TRBV10-3; D perhaps matches TRBD2 (6 bases). Germline V gene data show CDR1 as ENHRY and CDR2 as SYGVKD. CDR3 length equals 14 residues. Trimming stripped 9 bases from V and 1 base from J, with 12 bases between. The CDR3, as DNA: TGTGCCATTGCGGTGCGGGAGAACACCGGGGAGCTGTTTTTT. Amino acids: CAIAVRENTGELFF.

This sequence joins TRBV6-5 and TRBJ1-2, with TRBD1 matching 8 bases. V lost 10 bases and J lost 7; bases outside the gene matches: 8. CDR1 and CDR2 (germline): MNHEY, SVGAGI. This CDR3 comprises 12 residues. The CDR3 coding sequence is TGTGCCATCGCCGGACAGGGCGGTGGCTACACCTTC. This sequence encodes CAIAGQGGGYTF.

The chain combines TRBV4-1 with TRBJ1-2, with 8 bases identical to TRBD1. CDR1 MGHRA and CDR2 YSYEKL come from the germline V gene. Trimming at V came to 0 bases and at J to 6 bases, leaving 9 bases not matched to a gene. This CDR3 is built from 16 residues. This CDR3 reads CASSQDSGGATDGYTF. The DNA for the CDR3 is TGCGCCAGCAGCCAAGATTCAGGGGGCGCAACCGATGGCTACACCTTC.

The chain links TRBV2 to TRBJ2-2; maybe TRBD2 (6 bases). V lost 6 bases to trimming and J lost 5 bases, with 16 bases between them. The CDR3 extends over 15 amino acids. The germline gives CDR1 SNHLY, CDR2 FYNNEI. The CDR3 spells CASRKDYQGTGELFF. CDR3 coding DNA: TGTGCCAGCAGGAAGGACTATCAAGGGACCGGGGAGCTGTTTTTT.

This clone was detected only a few times. The chain joins TRBV19 to TRBJ1-3; 7 bases fit TRBD1. The CDR3 totals 15 residues. CDR1 and CDR2 from the germline V gene are LNHDA and SQIVND (reference sequence). V was pared by 5 bases and J by 3 bases, with 7 bases of the junction left unmatched. The CDR3 spells CASSVRGRFGNTIYF. CDR3 DNA sequence: TGTGCCAGTAGTGTAAGGGGGCGTTTTGGAAACACCATATATTTT.

This chain uses TRBV5-1 with TRBJ2-5; TRBD1 agrees at 7 bases. V dropped 3 bases and J dropped 5; count of bases not matched to a gene: 10. Per germline, CDR1 SGHRS and CDR2 YFSETQ. The CDR3 is made up of 15 amino acids. The CDR3, as DNA: TGCGCCAGCAGCTCCGGACAGGTTCAGGGGGAGACCCAGTACTTC. Protein sequence: CASSSGQVQGETQYF.

V gene TRBV28 combines with J gene TRBJ1-5; 8 bases line up with TRBD1. The CDR3 length is 15 residues. CDR1 is MDHEN and CDR2 is SYDVKM in the germline V gene. The trim removed 7 bases at V and 2 bases at J, leaving 7 bases unmatched. The CDR3 DNA reads as TGTGCCAGCACCTCGACAGGGGTAGGCAATCAGCCCCAGCATTTT. It encodes CASTSTGVGNQPQHF.

J is TRBJ1-1 and V is TRBV10-1, with TRBD1 as a possible D gene (5 bases). The CDR3 covers 14 residues. Germline lookup yields CDR1 WNHNN and CDR2 SYGVQD (reference sequence). V was pared by 0 bases and J by 0 bases, with 5 bases between. Here the CDR3 reads CASSESTVNTEAFF. The CDR3 coding sequence is TGCGCCAGCAGTGAGTCGACAGTGAACACTGAAGCTTTCTTT.

The CDR3 DNA sequence: TGCGCCAGCAGCTTAAGGGACAAATCGGCGCAGTATTTT. It yields the protein CASSLRDKSAQYF. The J gene is TRBJ2-3, the V gene TRBV5-1; TRBD1 might be the D (6 bases). Germline CDR1 SGHRS, CDR2 YFSETQ. This CDR3 has 13 residues. Trimming left V 2 bases short and J 10 bases short, with 14 bases between.

The V and J genes are TRBV19 and TRBJ2-4, with TRBD2 matching over 10 bases. Unmatched junction bases numbered 14, after V lost 5 bases and J lost 4 bases. The CDR3 consists of 18 residues. Germline loops: CDR1 LNHDA, CDR2 SQIVND (reference sequence). This CDR3 reads CASSPLGSGRRGKNIQYF. DNA for the CDR3: TGTGCCAGTAGTCCCTTGGGTAGCGGGAGGAGAGGGAAAAACATTCAGTACTTC.

The sample holds a few counts of this clone. The chain employs TRBV6-1 and TRBJ1-4; 9 nucleotides align to TRBD1. Looked up from germline, CDR1 is MNHNS and CDR2 is SASEGT. V shed 1 base, J shed 3 bases, and the junction held 6 bases outside the gene matches. The CDR3 covers 17 residues. CDR3: CASSEGGQGHANEKLFF. Here the CDR3 DNA reads TGTGCCAGCAGTGAAGGGGGACAGGGCCACGCTAATGAAAAACTGTTTTTT.

The chain uses TRBV12-3 or TRBV12-4 and TRBJ2-1, with a tentative D call TRBD1 (6 bases). Between the trimmed V and J ends, which lost 3 bases and 6 bases, there was a span of 9 bases. The CDR3 consists of 13 residues. The CDR3 protein is CASSFGTFNEQFF. Here the CDR3 DNA reads TGTGCCAGCAGTTTCGGGACATTCAATGAGCAGTTCTTC.

V is TRBV28 and J is TRBJ2-7, with 10 bases aligning to TRBD1. Per the germline V gene, CDR1 is MDHEN and CDR2 is SYDVKM. V dropped 3 bases and J dropped 3; count of bases not matched to a gene: 2. The length of the CDR3 is 14 residues. This chain's CDR3 is CASSLGTGVYEQYF. The CDR3 coding sequence is TGTGCCAGCAGTTTGGGGACAGGGGTCTACGAGCAGTACTTC.

CDR3 in amino acids: CASSEGAGKTYEQYF. CDR3 bases: TGTGCCAGCAGCGAAGGTGCAGGAAAGACCTACGAGCAGTACTTC. The rearrangement uses TRBV6-4 and TRBJ2-7; D is undetermined. The CDR3 extends over 15 amino acids. Germline V gene sequence: CDR1 MRHNA, CDR2 SNTAGT. V was clipped by 6 bases and J by 2 bases, with 17 bases between them.

The rearrangement joins TRBV6-5 to TRBJ1-5; 8 positions match TRBD1. This CDR3 has 15 amino acids. Germline CDR1 reads MNHEY; CDR2 reads SVGAGI. J gave up 6 bases and V 5 bases, and 9 bases lay outside the gene matches. The CDR3 protein is CASSISGGAGQPQHF. CDR3 DNA: TGTGCCAGCAGTATCTCAGGGGGCGCGGGTCAGCCCCAGCATTTT.